The T cell receptor beta chain under discussion was sequenced for a study of blood T cell repertoires in COVID-19. Source study methods: From reference gene primer amplification, estimates of nucleated cell counts were derived. This table comes from immunoSEQ multiplex PCR, and its TCRdb copy is limited to in-frame clones, with some not included. The DNA gave D and trimming, while V, J and clone size come from that table. The data hold about 180,000 clones, with roughly 84% observed a single time. Trimming removed 4 bases from V and 8 bases from J; junction bases left unmatched: 13. This CDR3 is 15 amino acids long. Germline CDR1 and CDR2: PRHDT and FYEKMQ (reference sequence).

Sequenced sample: peripheral blood. The genes are TRBV13 and TRBJ1-2, with 7 bases lining up with TRBD1. This TCR derives from a woman older than 75 with acute or convalescent COVID-19. The CDR3 here is CASSSHGQVVLGYTF. CDR3 DNA: TGTGCCAGCAGCTCCCACGGACAGGTGGTTCTGGGCTACACCTTC.